This entry is about one T cell receptor beta chain. Its specificity is unknown. Primers: 60 Vbeta forward and 13 Jbeta reverse. Using immunoSEQ multiplex PCR, the repertoire was profiled, and TCRdb retains in-frame clones only, with some absent. The table has roughly 200,000 clones, 80% seen once. The data originate from a study of cytomegalovirus exposure and HLA in healthy donors. Study findings and constraints: It was likely that a cluster of highly shared sequence variants was a sequencing artifact. With high specificity and sensitivity, the classifier reportedly diagnosed cytomegalovirus status.

The CDR3 covers 16 residues. Germline V gives CDR1 LNHNV, CDR2 YYDKDF (reference sequence). V dropped 4 bases and J dropped 3 bases, with 13 bases sitting between them. The source is a man aged 35-49 years in good health and CMV-seronegative. The specimen was PBMCs. This rearrangement joins TRBV15 to TRBJ1-6; D might be TRBD1 (6 bases). The CDR3 DNA follows: TGTGCCACCAGCAACAGGGAGGGTTACTATAATTCACCCCTCCACTTT. Translation: CATSNREGYYNSPLHF.